In its sample, the clone carrying this T cell receptor beta chain was seen many times. This specimen belongs to a study of neurological immune-mediated disorders. Germline assignment: CDR1 SGHTA and CDR2 FQGNSA. This CDR3 has 13 residues. V lost 5 bases and J 2 bases, leaving 7 bases between the germline ends. TCRdb independently ran MiXCR on the 5' RACE reads; one entry per CDR3 protein. Found here are some 70,000 distinct CDR3 sequences, roughly 3.2% of them singletons; the top ten hold around 3.8%. This TCR was sampled from a man aged 35 to 55 with multiple sclerosis. The V gene is TRBV7-2, the J gene TRBJ1-3, with no clear D. Source material: PBMCs. The CDR3 sequence: CASSQGPGNTIYF. CDR3 DNA sequence: TGTGCCAGCAGCCAAGGGCCTGGAAACACCATATATTTT. Filled out from reference TRBV7-2 and TRBJ1-3, the complete variable domain reads GAGVSQSPSNKVTEKGKDVELRCDPISGHTALYWYRQSLGQGLEFLIYFQGNSAPDKSGLPSDRFSAERTGGSVSTLTIQRTQQEDSAVYLCASSQGPGNTIYFGEGSWLTVV.